The present TCR beta chain was sequenced within a study of blood T cell repertoires in COVID-19. Study summary: The origin of the acute and convalescent COVID-19 samples was the United States, Italy and Spain. T cells, B-cell-depleted T cells, or PBMCs supplied cDNA or gDNA.

In the authors' workflow: Reference gene primer amplification gave nucleated cell count estimates. The table came from immunoSEQ multiplex PCR; TCRdb's copy has only in-frame clones and leaves some out. V, J and clone size were drawn from that table, and D and trimming were deduced from the DNA. The data show some 260,000 clones, about 86% seen once. The CDR3 is made up of 15 amino acids. Trimming took off 1 base at V and 2 bases at J, with 10 bases between the two ends. CDR1 is SGHKS and CDR2 is YYEKEE in the germline V gene (reference sequence). In terms of age and location, participants ranged from roughly 18 to 95 years and lived in under 30 US areas.

This TCR came from a man aged 30-40 years with acute COVID-19. The chain is built from TRBV5-5 and TRBJ1-3, with D uncertain. The sample was PBMCs or T cells enriched from blood (not recorded which). CDR3 bases: TGTGCCAGCAGCTTGACTCTTACGACTGGAAACACCATATATTTT. Translation: CASSLTLTTGNTIYF.